This is a list of T cell receptor beta chains from one sample in a study of Ad26.COV2.S vaccination and SARS-CoV-2 variants. Assay used: immunoSEQ multiplex PCR; TCRdb lists only in-frame clones, some missing. Of about 450,000 clones in the sample, 89% were seen once. Material: peripheral blood, obtained in a trial of Ad26.COV2.S vaccine versus placebo. These receptors were obtained from a person between 18 and 59 years old who received the Ad26.COV2.S COVID-19 vaccine or a placebo. Each CDR3 is given with its conserved first and last residue. A D gene is named only where the DNA matches it firmly. Not every row has a clone size; where given, it reads once, few, many or a size class.

NA	TRBV19	TRBJ1-3	NA	TGTGCCAGTATGTTGGGAAGGACCTCTGGAAACACCATATATTTT	CASMLGRTSGNTIYF
NA	TRBV7-2	TRBJ2-1	NA	TGTGCCAGCAGCTTAATGGCCGGATACAATGAGCAGTTCTTC	CASSLMAGYNEQFF
NA	TRBV9	TRBJ1-1	NA	TGTGCCAGCAGCGTAGGAGTTGCGGAAACTGAAGCTTTCTTT	CASSVGVAETEAFF
TRBD1	TRBV6-5	TRBJ1-5	NA	TGTGCCAGCATGCCAGGGGGCCGCAATCAGCCCCAGCATTTT	CASMPGGRNQPQHF
TRBD1	TRBV7-3	TRBJ2-1	NA	TGTGCCAGCAGCCCAACCCTACAGGGGGCTAATGAGCAGTTCTTC	CASSPTLQGANEQFF
TRBD1	TRBV10-3	TRBJ1-1	NA	TGTGCCATCAGTAGAACAGGGGTGAACACTGAAGCTTTCTTT	CAISRTGVNTEAFF
NA	TRBV6-6	TRBJ1-1	NA	TGTGCCAGCACCCTCCCCCATGGGGGTTACACTGAAGCTTTCTTT	CASTLPHGGYTEAFF
NA	TRBV7-2	TRBJ1-5	NA	TGTGCCAGCAGCTTCGAGGGGGGTCAGCCCCAGCATTTT	CASSFEGGQPQHF
TRBD1	TRBV5-4	TRBJ2-5	NA	TGTGCCAGCAGCTTAGGGGGCGGCAGGATGGAGACCCAGTACTTC	CASSLGGGRMETQYF
NA	TRBV5-1	TRBJ1-3	few	TGCGCCAGCAGCTTAGATGGACAGAGCAACTCTGGAAACACCATATATTTT	CASSLDGQSNSGNTIYF
NA	TRBV7-2	TRBJ2-3	NA	TGTGCCAGCAGCTTGGTTCTAGCCACAGATACGCAGTATTTT	CASSLVLATDTQYF
NA	TRBV15	TRBJ2-2	NA	TGTGCCACCAGCAGAGATTGGCCATCCACCGGGGAGCTGTTTTTT	CATSRDWPSTGELFF
NA	TRBV11-3	TRBJ1-2	once	TGTGCCAGCAGCCCGAGCAGGTCCGGCTATGGCTACACCTTC	CASSPSRSGYGYTF
NA	TRBV6-5	TRBJ1-2	NA	TGTGCCAGCAGTTACTCGGCAGGGGACGGTATCTATGGCTACACCTTC	CASSYSAGDGIYGYTF
TRBD1	TRBV6-9	TRBJ1-1	NA	TGTGCCAGCACCAGATGGACAGGACGAACCCCTTTGAACACTGAAGCTTTCTTT	CASTRWTGRTPLNTEAFF
NA	TRBV7-8	TRBJ1-5	NA	TGTGCCAGCAGCTTAGCTTTCATAGGGATATCGGGGCCCCAGCATTTT	CASSLAFIGISGPQHF
NA	TRBV28	TRBJ1-5	NA	TGTGCCAGCAGTCCCGTCATTTTAAGCAATCAGCCCCAGCATTTT	CASSPVILSNQPQHF
TRBD1	TRBV3-1/TRBV3-2	TRBJ1-1	NA	TGTGCCAGCAGCCAAGCAGGGACAGGGGACACTGAAGCTTTCTTT	CASSQAGTGDTEAFF
NA	TRBV2	TRBJ1-2	NA	TGTGCCAGAACCCGGGACGGCTTGGGCTACACCTTC	CARTRDGLGYTF
NA	TRBV15	TRBJ2-1	NA	TGTGCCACCAGCAGAGAGGGTAGCGAAGGTGAGCAGTTCTTC	CATSREGSEGEQFF
NA	TRBV7-3	TRBJ1-3	NA	TGTGCCAGCAGCTTCGATAGGGAGAACACCATATATTTT	CASSFDRENTIYF
NA	TRBV11-3	TRBJ2-1	NA	TGTGCCAGCAGCTTAGTGGTCGGGGTCCGTCAGTTCTTC	CASSLVVGVRQFF
TRBD2	TRBV7-9	TRBJ2-7	NA	TGTGCCATCCTAGCGGGAGACTACGAGCAGTACTTC	CAILAGDYEQYF
TRBD1	TRBV27	TRBJ2-3	once	TGTGCCAGCAGTTTTTTTTTCCGAGCAGGGGGTTTCGATACGCAGTATTTT	CASSFFFRAGGFDTQYF
TRBD2	TRBV24-1	TRBJ2-3	NA	TGTGCCACCAGTGATCCTCCGGGACTAGCAGTCGATACGCAGTATTTT	CATSDPPGLAVDTQYF
TRBD2	TRBV5-6	TRBJ2-3	NA	TGTGCCAGCAGCCCGCGGGGGTACCGGCCCGAATCCACAGATACGCAGTATTTT	CASSPRGYRPESTDTQYF
NA	TRBV7-8	TRBJ1-4	NA	TGTGCCAGCAGCTCCCCGCCGGGACACAGAAATGAAAAACTGTTTTTT	CASSSPPGHRNEKLFF
TRBD1	TRBV7-2	TRBJ1-5	once	TGTGCCAGCAGCTTAGGGGACAGGGCCAATCAGCCCCAGCATTTT	CASSLGDRANQPQHF
NA	TRBV28	TRBJ2-7	NA	TGTGCCAGCAGTCTTACCTACGAGCAGTACTTC	CASSLTYEQYF
NA	TRBV7-2	TRBJ2-1	NA	TGTGCCAGCAGCTTAGGTCCCCCATCCTACAATGAGCAGTTCTTC	CASSLGPPSYNEQFF
NA	TRBV24-1	TRBJ2-3	NA	TGTGCCACCAGTGAGTCAGATACGCAGTATTTT	CATSESDTQYF
NA	TRBV19	TRBJ2-3	NA	TGTGCCAGTAGTAAACCCGGGACACCCTCCACAGATACGCAGTATTTT	CASSKPGTPSTDTQYF
TRBD1	TRBV18	TRBJ1-6	NA	TGTGCCAGCTCACGACAGGGTTCCTCCTATAATTCACCCCTCCACTTT	CASSRQGSSYNSPLHF
TRBD1	TRBV7-8	TRBJ2-6	NA	TGTGCCAGCAGCAACCGGGACAGGGGGCTTTCTGGGGCCAACGTCCTGACTTTC	CASSNRDRGLSGANVLTF
NA	TRBV3-1/TRBV3-2	TRBJ2-5	NA	TGTGCCAGCAGCCCCACCACGGGTCAAGAGACCCAGTACTTC	CASSPTTGQETQYF
NA	TRBV24-1	TRBJ1-2	NA	TGTGCCACCAGTGGGCGGGTGCCGGGAGACTATGGCTACACCTTC	CATSGRVPGDYGYTF
NA	TRBV28	TRBJ2-1	NA	TGTGCCAGCAGTTCCCTACTAAACAATGAGCAGTTCTTC	CASSSLLNNEQFF
NA	TRBV30	TRBJ1-5	NA	TGTGCCTGGCGACAAGGAAATCAGCCCCAGCATTTT	CAWRQGNQPQHF
TRBD2	TRBV18	TRBJ2-4	NA	TGTGCCAGCTCACCAGAGAGGGCGGGAGGTCCGCTAGCCAAAAACATTCAGTACTTC	CASSPERAGGPLAKNIQYF
NA	TRBV29-1	TRBJ1-2	NA	TGCAGCGCGGGATTTGGCTACACCTTC	CSAGFGYTF
NA	TRBV9	TRBJ2-5	NA	TGTGCCAGCAGCGTGTTCCTCGGCGAGACCCAGTACTTC	CASSVFLGETQYF
NA	TRBV2	TRBJ2-3	NA	TGTGCCAGCATCTCTCCTAATACCGGGACCGGCATATATACGCAGTATTTT	CASISPNTGTGIYTQYF
TRBD2	TRBV10-3	TRBJ2-7	NA	TGTGCCATCGGACCTAGCGGCAACTCCTACGAGCAGTACTTC	CAIGPSGNSYEQYF
TRBD1	TRBV4-2	TRBJ1-2	NA	TGTGCCAGCAGCCATAGACAGGGGAGGTCTGCTGGCTACACCTTC	CASSHRQGRSAGYTF
TRBD2	TRBV5-1	TRBJ2-2	once	TGCGCCAGCAGATTAGCGGGAGTTGGGTCCGGGGAGCTGTTTTTT	CASRLAGVGSGELFF
NA	TRBV5-4	TRBJ1-1	NA	TGTGCCAGCAGCACGGACAGACTGAACACTGAAGCTTTCTTT	CASSTDRLNTEAFF
NA	TRBV4-2	TRBJ1-3	NA	TGTGCCAGCAGCCAGCGGACGGTTAGAATTGGAAACACCATATATTTT	CASSQRTVRIGNTIYF
NA	TRBV28	TRBJ1-4	once	TGTGCCAGCAGTACCTTTCAACGGTCGGAAGAGGGTGAAAAACTGTTTTTT	CASSTFQRSEEGEKLFF
NA	TRBV4-3	TRBJ1-5	NA	TGCGCCAGCAGCCAAGAAAAAGGCCAGCCCCAGCATTTT	CASSQEKGQPQHF
NA	TRBV12-3/TRBV12-4	TRBJ2-5	once	TGTGCCAGCAGTTTCGGCCTAGCGGAGACCCAGTACTTC	CASSFGLAETQYF